Listed below are T cell receptor beta chains from one sample, sequenced in a study of vaccination effects on CD4 cells after COVID-19. Here immunoSEQ multiplex PCR was the method, and the copy in TCRdb shows in-frame clones only, minus some. The repertoire holds 40,000 to 55,000 clones, less than 85% seen once, with roughly 3.6% in the top ten. No antigens are known for them. Material: CD4+ T cells from PBMCs cultured without peptide, obtained after COVID-19 vaccination. These receptor sequences come from a human donor who had a prior SARS-CoV-2 infection. The CDR3 runs from the conserved cysteine through the conserved F or W. The D gene is left open where the match is weak. Some rows mark clone size as missing; the rest say once, few, many or name a class of expanded clone.

abundance: -; v_gene: TRBV9; d_gene: -; j_gene: TRBJ2-5; len: 15; CDR3nt: TGTGCCAGCAGCGTTCTAGGTACTGGAGAGGAGACCCAGTACTTC; CDR3aa: CASSVLGTGEETQYF
abundance: -; v_gene: TRBV5-4; d_gene: TRBD1; j_gene: TRBJ1-2; len: 15; CDR3nt: TGTGCCAGCAGCTTTAATCCACAGGGGATCGGGGGCTACACCTTC; CDR3aa: CASSFNPQGIGGYTF
abundance: once; v_gene: TRBV5-1; d_gene: TRBD1; j_gene: TRBJ2-3; len: 14; CDR3nt: TGCGCCAGCAGCTTGGAGGGGGCCGCAGATACGCAGTATTTT; CDR3aa: CASSLEGAADTQYF
abundance: -; v_gene: TRBV6-5; d_gene: TRBD1; j_gene: TRBJ1-5; len: 15; CDR3nt: TGTGCCAGCAGCCCGGACAGGTTCATGGGGCAGCCCCAGCATTTT; CDR3aa: CASSPDRFMGQPQHF
abundance: few; v_gene: TRBV6-5; d_gene: -; j_gene: TRBJ2-7; len: 15; CDR3nt: TGTGCCAGCAGTTCCCAGGGATGGAGGTCTAGCGAGCAGTACTTC; CDR3aa: CASSSQGWRSSEQYF
abundance: -; v_gene: TRBV7-9; d_gene: -; j_gene: TRBJ1-4; len: 13; CDR3nt: TGTGCCAGCACCGGACAGATCAATGAAAAACTGTTTTTT; CDR3aa: CASTGQINEKLFF
abundance: once; v_gene: TRBV5-6; d_gene: -; j_gene: TRBJ1-2; len: 13; CDR3nt: TGTGCCAGCAGCGCAGGGTTGGCCTATGGCTACACCTTC; CDR3aa: CASSAGLAYGYTF
abundance: -; v_gene: TRBV2; d_gene: -; j_gene: TRBJ2-3; len: 18; CDR3nt: TGTGCCAGCAGTGTGACCCATGACGTCACTAGTATCGGAGATACGCAGTATTTT; CDR3aa: CASSVTHDVTSIGDTQYF
abundance: once; v_gene: TRBV6-1; d_gene: -; j_gene: TRBJ1-2; len: 14; CDR3nt: TGTGCCAGCAGTGAATCAGGGGACAACTATGGCTACACCTTC; CDR3aa: CASSESGDNYGYTF
abundance: once; v_gene: TRBV7-3; d_gene: TRBD2; j_gene: TRBJ2-1; len: 15; CDR3nt: TGTGCCAGCAGCCTTGTGGGGGGGGCCTACAATGAGCAGTTCTTC; CDR3aa: CASSLVGGAYNEQFF
abundance: once; v_gene: TRBV5-1; d_gene: -; j_gene: TRBJ2-5; len: 12; CDR3nt: TGCGCCAGCAGCCTATTACAAGAGACCCAGTACTTC; CDR3aa: CASSLLQETQYF
abundance: once; v_gene: TRBV14; d_gene: -; j_gene: TRBJ2-3; len: 15; CDR3nt: TGTGCCAGCAGCCAAGATCGGCTAGCAGGTGATACGCAGTATTTT; CDR3aa: CASSQDRLAGDTQYF
abundance: -; v_gene: TRBV11-3; d_gene: TRBD2; j_gene: TRBJ2-3; len: 20; CDR3nt: TGTGCCAGCAGCTTAGGAGGGCTAGCGGGGGGCCTACGTACCACAGATACGCAGTATTTT; CDR3aa: CASSLGGLAGGLRTTDTQYF
abundance: -; v_gene: TRBV5-4; d_gene: TRBD1; j_gene: TRBJ1-2; len: 13; CDR3nt: TGTGCCAGCAGCTCGGGGGGACAGAATGGCTACACCTTC; CDR3aa: CASSSGGQNGYTF
abundance: -; v_gene: TRBV18; d_gene: -; j_gene: TRBJ1-1; len: 13; CDR3nt: TGTGCCAGCTCATCCCGGGGTGCGGCTGAAGCTTTCTTT; CDR3aa: CASSSRGAAEAFF
abundance: -; v_gene: TRBV5-6; d_gene: -; j_gene: TRBJ1-1; len: 14; CDR3nt: TGTGCCAGCAGCTTGGTTGGGTCTTACACTGAAGCTTTCTTT; CDR3aa: CASSLVGSYTEAFF
abundance: -; v_gene: TRBV7-7; d_gene: -; j_gene: TRBJ2-2; len: 13; CDR3nt: TGTGCTAGCAGCTTAGGGGTAGCCGGGGAGCTGTTTTTT; CDR3aa: CASSLGVAGELFF
abundance: -; v_gene: TRBV9; d_gene: -; j_gene: TRBJ2-2; len: 15; CDR3nt: TGTGCCAGCAGCGTCTCTAGCGTCCACACCGGGGAGCTGTTTTTT; CDR3aa: CASSVSSVHTGELFF
abundance: -; v_gene: TRBV5-1; d_gene: TRBD1; j_gene: TRBJ2-2; len: 16; CDR3nt: TGCGCCAGCAGCTTTCAGGGGGCCGTTCGAACCGGGGAGCTGTTTTTT; CDR3aa: CASSFQGAVRTGELFF
abundance: -; v_gene: TRBV6-4; d_gene: -; j_gene: TRBJ2-6; len: 17; CDR3nt: TGTGCCAGCAGCCCCAACCCGGCGGGCTCTGGGGCCAACGTCCTGACTTTC; CDR3aa: CASSPNPAGSGANVLTF
abundance: -; v_gene: TRBV6-6; d_gene: -; j_gene: TRBJ2-7; len: 13; CDR3nt: TGTGCCACCAGGGCCCTCAGCTCCTACGAGCAGTACTTC; CDR3aa: CATRALSSYEQYF
abundance: -; v_gene: TRBV5-1; d_gene: -; j_gene: TRBJ1-4; len: 15; CDR3nt: TGCGCCAGCAGTCAAGGGCGGGGGCCCGGTGAAAAACTGTTTTTT; CDR3aa: CASSQGRGPGEKLFF
abundance: -; v_gene: TRBV4-1; d_gene: TRBD2; j_gene: TRBJ2-1; len: 17; CDR3nt: TGCGCCAGCAGCCAACCGGGACTAGCGGGAGGACGCAATGAGCAGTTCTTC; CDR3aa: CASSQPGLAGGRNEQFF
abundance: -; v_gene: TRBV4-1; d_gene: -; j_gene: TRBJ1-2; len: 13; CDR3nt: TGCGCCAGCAGCCAGGTGGTCCTCGGCGGCTACACCTTC; CDR3aa: CASSQVVLGGYTF
abundance: few; v_gene: TRBV19; d_gene: TRBD1; j_gene: TRBJ1-2; len: 12; CDR3nt: TGTGCCAGCAGGGGGCTGGACTATGGCTACACCTTC; CDR3aa: CASRGLDYGYTF
abundance: -; v_gene: TRBV29-1; d_gene: TRBD2; j_gene: TRBJ2-7; len: 16; CDR3nt: TGCAGCGCTAGCCCCGGGCGAGGGAGGGGAGATTACGAGCAGTACTTC; CDR3aa: CSASPGRGRGDYEQYF
abundance: -; v_gene: TRBV11-2; d_gene: -; j_gene: TRBJ1-2; len: 12; CDR3nt: TGTGCCAGCAGCCCTGGCCACTATGGCTACACCTTC; CDR3aa: CASSPGHYGYTF
abundance: -; v_gene: TRBV11-3; d_gene: -; j_gene: TRBJ1-3; len: 14; CDR3nt: TGTGCCAGCACCCGCGATGTCTCTGGAAACACCATATATTTT; CDR3aa: CASTRDVSGNTIYF